This TCR beta chain is drawn from a study of cytomegalovirus exposure and HLA in healthy donors. The study, taken as a whole, reports: Several of the most significant clusters appeared, in a later analysis, to be linked to common viral pathogens. Relative to equally common others, HLA-associated TCR beta chains showed greater clonal expansion in a later analysis.

V shed 8 bases, J shed 3 bases, and the junction held 14 bases outside the gene matches. The germline V gene encodes CDR1 LNHDA and CDR2 SQIVND (reference sequence). The CDR3 extends over 18 amino acids. The PCR employed 60 Vbeta primers together with 13 Jbeta primers. Assay used: immunoSEQ multiplex PCR; TCRdb lists only in-frame clones, some missing. The data show roughly 200,000 clones, roughly 68% seen once. Worth noting for this clone: Its antigen remains unknown.

Material for sequencing was PBMCs. The chain employs TRBV19 and TRBJ1-3; TRBD1 agrees at 12 bases. The source of this sequence is a woman aged 30 to 39 in good health and CMV-seronegative. CDR3 protein: CASGSRDRGREVGNTIYF. Written as DNA, the CDR3 is TGTGCCAGTGGATCCCGGGACAGGGGGCGAGAAGTTGGAAACACCATATATTTT.